This T cell receptor (beta chain) was documented in a study of T cell repertoires in cytomegalovirus infection. As for the study in general: Carrying CMV and the relevant HLA type showed in public TCR beta signatures.

One entry per CDR3 protein, called by TCRdb with MiXCR from the reads. The repertoire holds approximately 81,000 distinct CDR3 sequences, with 20% to 30% as singletons. This clonotype was detected many times. Its antigen is as yet unknown. V shed 2 bases and J 4 bases; nucleotides not matched to a gene: 10. The CDR3 has 17 residues. In germline, CDR1 is MNHEY, CDR2 SVGEGT. This TCR was recovered from a human donor in good health (CMV status not recorded). Some clones in this sample may be carry-over from other donors' samples. The rearrangement joins TRBV6-2 or TRBV6-3 to TRBJ2-2; TRBD2 aligns across 7 bases. The sample here was CD8+ T cells from cultured PBMCs, taken from culture after CMV antigen stimulation. This CDR3 reads CASSYASGLQFTGELFF. Here the CDR3 DNA reads TGTGCCAGCAGTTACGCCTCGGGACTACAATTCACCGGGGAGCTGTTTTTT.